The clone carrying this TCR beta chain was recorded only once. The antigen remains unidentified. This sample was included in a study of T cell responses to AZD1222 COVID-19 vaccine. At the level of the study: Pooled in the analysis were second doses at about 4 or about 12 weeks.

The CDR3 consists of 16 residues. V lost 0 bases, J lost 3 bases, and 6 bases stayed unmatched. CDR1 is MNHEY, CDR2 SVGAGI, per germline. Points from the study as a whole: Clonal diversity was possibly underestimated, and white British individuals and females predominated among donors.

Produced via immunoSEQ multiplex PCR; TCRdb's table is partial and in-frame only. This sample has more than 100,000 clones, with roughly 92% found just once. The TCR comes from an adult in good health. This sequence joins TRBV6-5 and TRBJ2-7; 9 bases map to TRBD2. The sample consisted of peripheral blood, taken on day 0 of AZD1222 vaccination. CDR3: CASSYSGTSRYYEQYF. For the CDR3, the DNA is TGTGCCAGCAGTTACTCCGGGACTAGCAGATACTACGAGCAGTACTTC.